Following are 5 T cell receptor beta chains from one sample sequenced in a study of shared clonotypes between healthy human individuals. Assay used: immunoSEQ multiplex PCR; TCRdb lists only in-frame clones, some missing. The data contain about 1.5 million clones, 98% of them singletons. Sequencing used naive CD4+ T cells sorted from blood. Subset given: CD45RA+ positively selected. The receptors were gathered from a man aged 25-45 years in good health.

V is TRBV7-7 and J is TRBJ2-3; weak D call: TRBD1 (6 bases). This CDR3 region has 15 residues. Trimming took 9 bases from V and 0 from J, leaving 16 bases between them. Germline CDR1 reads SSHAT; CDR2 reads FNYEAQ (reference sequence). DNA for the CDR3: TGTGCCAGTTCTAAGGACAGAGGAAGCACAGATACGCAGTATTTT. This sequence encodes CASSKDRGSTDTQYF.

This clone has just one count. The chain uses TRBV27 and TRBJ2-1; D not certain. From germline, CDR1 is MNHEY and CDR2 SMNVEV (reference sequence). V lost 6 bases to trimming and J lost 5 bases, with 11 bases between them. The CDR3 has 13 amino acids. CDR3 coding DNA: TGTGCCAGCAGCGTCAAACGAGACAATGAGCAGTTCTTC. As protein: CASSVKRDNEQFF.

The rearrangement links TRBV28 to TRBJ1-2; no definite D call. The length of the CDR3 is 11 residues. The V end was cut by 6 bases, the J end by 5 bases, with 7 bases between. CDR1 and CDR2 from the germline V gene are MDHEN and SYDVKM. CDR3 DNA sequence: TGTGCCAGCAGGATACAGTATGGCTACACCTTC. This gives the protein CASRIQYGYTF.

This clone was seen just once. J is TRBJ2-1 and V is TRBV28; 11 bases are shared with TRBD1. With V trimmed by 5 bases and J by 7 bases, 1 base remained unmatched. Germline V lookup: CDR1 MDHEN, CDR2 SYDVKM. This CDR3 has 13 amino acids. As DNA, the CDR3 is TGTGCCAGCAGTGGACAGGGGGCAAATGAGCAGTTCTTC. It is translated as CASSGQGANEQFF.

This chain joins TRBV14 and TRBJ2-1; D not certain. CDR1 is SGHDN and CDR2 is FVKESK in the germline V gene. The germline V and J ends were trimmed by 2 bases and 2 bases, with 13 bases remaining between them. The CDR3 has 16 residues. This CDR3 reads CASSQSGGLPYNEQFF. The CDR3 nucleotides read TGTGCCAGCAGCCAATCAGGCGGTCTCCCCTACAATGAGCAGTTCTTC.